This TCR beta chain was captured by sequencing in a study of blood T cell repertoires in COVID-19. Everyone who took part was roughly 18 to 100 years old, and they came from roughly 25 US areas. Sequencing was performed with immunoSEQ multiplex PCR; in TCRdb, only in-frame clones are kept and a portion is missing. The profile shows 150,000 or so clones, roughly 84% of them singletons. There are 15 residues in the CDR3. V shed 5 bases, J shed 7 bases, and the junction held 9 bases outside the gene matches. The germline V gene has CDR1 MNHEY and CDR2 SVGAGI. The chain has TRBV6-5 and TRBJ2-1; 9 bases match TRBD2. The specimen was PBMCs or T cells enriched from blood (not recorded which). This TCR derives from a man aged 60 to 69 who had recovered from COVID-19. In DNA form, the CDR3 reads TGTGCCAGCAGTCGGGGCGGGAGGGCCGGTAATGAGCAGTTCTTC. Its translation is CASSRGGRAGNEQFF.